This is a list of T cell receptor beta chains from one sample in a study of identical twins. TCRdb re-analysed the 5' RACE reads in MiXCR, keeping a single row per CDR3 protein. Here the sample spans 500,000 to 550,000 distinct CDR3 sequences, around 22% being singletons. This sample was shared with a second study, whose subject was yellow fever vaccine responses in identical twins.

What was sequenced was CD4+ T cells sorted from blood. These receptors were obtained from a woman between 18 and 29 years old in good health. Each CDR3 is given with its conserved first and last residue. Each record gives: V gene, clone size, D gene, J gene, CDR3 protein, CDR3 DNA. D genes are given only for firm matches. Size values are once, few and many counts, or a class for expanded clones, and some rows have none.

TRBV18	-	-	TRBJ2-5	CASSPPMGGFETQYF	TGTGCCAGCTCACCACCGATGGGTGGGTTTGAGACCCAGTACTTC
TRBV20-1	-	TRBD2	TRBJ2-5	CSAKTSGVETQYF	TGCAGTGCCAAAACTAGCGGGGTCGAGACCCAGTACTTC
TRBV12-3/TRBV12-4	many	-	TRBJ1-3	CASRGVPSGNTIYF	TGTGCCAGCAGAGGGGTACCCTCTGGAAACACCATATATTTT
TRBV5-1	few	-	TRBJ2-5	CASSLVGERVETQYF	TGCGCCAGCAGCTTGGTGGGCGAAAGGGTAGAGACCCAGTACTTC
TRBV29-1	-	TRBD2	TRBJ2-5	CSVEDRTSGLGTQYF	TGCAGCGTTGAAGATCGTACTAGCGGCCTGGGGACCCAGTACTTC
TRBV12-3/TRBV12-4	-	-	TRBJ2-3	CASRIGSSIGTDTQYF	TGTGCCAGCAGGATCGGGTCTAGCATTGGCACAGATACGCAGTATTTT
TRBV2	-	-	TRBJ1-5	CASSRDHNQPQHF	TGTGCCAGCAGTAGGGACCATAATCAGCCCCAGCATTTT
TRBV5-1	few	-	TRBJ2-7	CASSLVAESFHEQYF	TGCGCCAGCAGCTTGGTGGCAGAAAGTTTTCACGAGCAGTACTTC
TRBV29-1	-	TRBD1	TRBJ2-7	CSVYRGKYEQYF	TGCAGCGTTTACAGGGGAAAATACGAGCAGTACTTC
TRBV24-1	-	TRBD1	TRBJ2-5	CATSDYRGPETQYF	TGTGCCACCAGTGACTACAGGGGGCCAGAGACCCAGTACTTC
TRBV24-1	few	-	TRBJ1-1	CATSDAGGNTEAFF	TGTGCCACCAGTGATGCCGGGGGTAACACTGAAGCTTTCTTT
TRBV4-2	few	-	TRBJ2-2	CASSRLVWTGELFF	TGTGCCAGCAGCCGACTAGTGTGGACCGGGGAGCTGTTTTTT
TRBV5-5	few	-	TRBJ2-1	CASSLASRAPTNEQFF	TGTGCCAGCAGCTTGGCTTCCCGGGCACCGACCAATGAGCAGTTCTTC
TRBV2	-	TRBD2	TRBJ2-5	CTCSFRLAGLGVQETQYF	TGTACCTGCAGTTTTCGACTAGCGGGATTAGGCGTACAAGAGACCCAGTACTTC
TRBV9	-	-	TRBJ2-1	CASSPEGGGSYNEQFF	TGTGCCAGCAGCCCCGAGGGTGGAGGTTCCTACAATGAGCAGTTCTTC
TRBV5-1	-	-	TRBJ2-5	CASSLGLDRETQYF	TGCGCCAGCAGCTTGGGTCTAGATCGAGAGACCCAGTACTTC
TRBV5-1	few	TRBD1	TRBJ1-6	CASSPQGQGAFWNSPLHF	TGCGCCAGCAGCCCACAGGGACAGGGGGCTTTTTGGAATTCACCCCTCCACTTT
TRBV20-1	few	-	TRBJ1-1	CSAFGGAGKNTEAFF	TGCAGTGCTTTTGGGGGGGCCGGGAAGAACACTGAAGCTTTCTTT
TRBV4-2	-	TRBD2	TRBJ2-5	CASSQDRGSGRKETQYF	TGTGCCAGCAGCCAAGATCGTGGTAGCGGGAGGAAAGAGACCCAGTACTTC
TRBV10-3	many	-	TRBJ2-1	CAIRAGVGYNEQFF	TGTGCCATCAGAGCAGGGGTCGGATACAATGAGCAGTTCTTC
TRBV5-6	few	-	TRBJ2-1	CASSYAGFLRGNEQFF	TGTGCCAGCAGCTACGCGGGGTTCCTGCGGGGTAATGAGCAGTTCTTC
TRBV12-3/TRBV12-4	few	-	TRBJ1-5	CASRETGNQPQHF	TGTGCCAGCAGGGAAACAGGGAATCAGCCCCAGCATTTT
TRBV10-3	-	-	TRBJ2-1	CANGPDLGSEQFF	TGTGCCAACGGACCCGACTTAGGGTCGGAGCAGTTCTTC
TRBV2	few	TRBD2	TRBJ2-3	CASRGSGRAIDTQYF	TGTGCCAGCAGGGGGAGCGGGAGGGCCATAGATACGCAGTATTTT
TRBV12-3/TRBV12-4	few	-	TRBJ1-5	CASSERRDSNQPQHF	TGTGCCAGCAGTGAGAGGAGGGATAGCAATCAGCCCCAGCATTTT
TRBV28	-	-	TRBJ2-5	CASSPPGQQRGETQYF	TGTGCCAGCAGTCCCCCCGGACAACAAAGGGGAGAGACCCAGTACTTC
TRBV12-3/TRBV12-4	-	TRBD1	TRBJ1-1	CASAGQGARTEAFF	TGTGCCAGCGCTGGACAGGGGGCACGGACTGAAGCTTTCTTT
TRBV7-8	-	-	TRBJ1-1	CASSLGGFQPAFF	TGTGCCAGCAGCCTGGGGGGGTTTCAGCCGGCTTTCTTT
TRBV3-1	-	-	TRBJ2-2	CASSQIRSLNTGELFF	TGTGCCAGCAGCCAAATCAGATCTCTGAACACCGGGGAGCTGTTTTTT
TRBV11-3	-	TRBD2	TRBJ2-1	CASSLGGSGHPEQFF	TGTGCCAGCAGCTTAGGCGGTAGCGGGCACCCTGAGCAGTTCTTC
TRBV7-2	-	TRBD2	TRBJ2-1	CASSWTSGGGHGEQFF	TGTGCCAGCAGCTGGACTAGCGGGGGTGGGCACGGTGAGCAGTTCTTC
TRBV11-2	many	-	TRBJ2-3	CASSLGIAGTDTQYF	TGTGCCAGCAGCTTAGGTATTGCGGGGACAGATACGCAGTATTTT
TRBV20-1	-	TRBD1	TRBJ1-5	CSARTGESNQPQHF	TGCAGTGCCAGGACAGGGGAGTCAAATCAGCCCCAGCATTTT
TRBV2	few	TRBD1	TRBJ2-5	CASRHRGRDQETQYF	TGTGCCAGCAGGCACAGGGGGCGGGACCAAGAGACCCAGTACTTC
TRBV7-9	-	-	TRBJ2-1	CASSLEGSLSRGFF	TGTGCCAGCAGCTTAGAGGGGTCACTTTCGCGCGGGTTCTTC
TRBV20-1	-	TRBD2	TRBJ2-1	CSANPALSGSNNEQFF	TGCAGTGCTAACCCAGCACTTAGCGGGAGTAATAATGAGCAGTTCTTC
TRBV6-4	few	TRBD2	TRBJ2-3	CASSKEAGPDTQYF	TGTGCCAGCAGTAAAGAAGCGGGACCAGATACGCAGTATTTT
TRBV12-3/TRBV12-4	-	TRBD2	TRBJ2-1	CASSSLVSSGRASGEQFF	TGTGCCAGCAGTTCCCTGGTCTCTAGCGGGAGGGCATCCGGTGAGCAGTTCTTC
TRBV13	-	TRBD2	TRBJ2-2	CACCLPGGGQKYTGELFF	TGTGCCTGCTGTTTACCGGGAGGGGGGCAAAAGTACACCGGGGAGCTGTTTTTT
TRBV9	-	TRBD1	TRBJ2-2	CASSVGTGRTGELFF	TGTGCCAGCAGCGTAGGGACAGGGCGCACCGGGGAGCTGTTTTTT
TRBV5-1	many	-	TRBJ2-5	CASSLGRDRYQETQYF	TGCGCCAGCAGCTTGGGACGGGACCGGTACCAAGAGACCCAGTACTTC
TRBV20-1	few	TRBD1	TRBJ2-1	CSARTAGGHEQFF	TGCAGTGCTCGGACGGCAGGGGGCCATGAGCAGTTCTTC
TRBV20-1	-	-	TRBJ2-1	CSARTLNEQFF	TGCAGTGCTCGTACTCTCAATGAGCAGTTCTTC
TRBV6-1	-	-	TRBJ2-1	CASSEGRTRGEQFF	TGTGCCAGCAGTGAAGGCAGGACGCGAGGTGAGCAGTTCTTC
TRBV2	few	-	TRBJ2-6	CASRSLPVAGHSGANVLTF	TGTGCCAGCAGGTCCCTCCCTGTGGCCGGCCACTCTGGGGCCAACGTCCTGACTTTC
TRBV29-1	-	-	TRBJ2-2	CSADETHPGELFF	TGCAGCGCGGACGAAACCCACCCCGGGGAGCTGTTTTTT
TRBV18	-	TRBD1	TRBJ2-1	CASSRAPGQGPYNEQFF	TGTGCCAGCTCACGAGCTCCGGGACAGGGGCCATACAATGAGCAGTTCTTC